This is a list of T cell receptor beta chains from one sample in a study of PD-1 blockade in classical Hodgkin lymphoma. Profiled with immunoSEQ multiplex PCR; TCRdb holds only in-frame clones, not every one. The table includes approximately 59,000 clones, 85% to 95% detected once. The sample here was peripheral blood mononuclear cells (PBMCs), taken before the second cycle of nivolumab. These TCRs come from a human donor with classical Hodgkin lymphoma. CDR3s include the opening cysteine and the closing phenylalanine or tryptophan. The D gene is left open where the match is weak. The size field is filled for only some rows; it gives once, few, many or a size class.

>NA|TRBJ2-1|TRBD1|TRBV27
CASSPGGPTNNEQFF
TGTGCCAGCAGTCCAGGGGGACCCACAAACAATGAGCAGTTCTTC
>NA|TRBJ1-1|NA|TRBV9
CASSVGTMGEHTEAFF
TGTGCCAGCAGCGTAGGGACTATGGGGGAACACACTGAAGCTTTCTTT
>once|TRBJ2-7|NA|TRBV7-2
CASSWPGSYEQYF
TGTGCCAGCAGCTGGCCGGGGTCCTACGAGCAGTACTTC
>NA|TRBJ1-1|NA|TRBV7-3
CASSVGVGTEAFF
TGTGCCAGCAGCGTAGGGGTGGGGACTGAAGCTTTCTTT
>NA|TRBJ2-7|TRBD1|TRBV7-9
CASSQRDSKDEQYF
TGTGCCAGCAGCCAACGGGACAGTAAGGACGAGCAGTACTTC
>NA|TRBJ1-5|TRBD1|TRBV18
CASSISAQGGNQPQHF
TGTGCCAGCTCTATATCCGCGCAGGGGGGCAATCAGCCCCAGCATTTT
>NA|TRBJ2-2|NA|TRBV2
CASSEALNTGELFF
TGTGCCAGCAGTGAAGCCCTGAACACCGGGGAGCTGTTTTTT
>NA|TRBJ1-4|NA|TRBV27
CATRREGNEKLFF
TGTGCCACCCGTCGTGAGGGTAATGAAAAACTGTTTTTT
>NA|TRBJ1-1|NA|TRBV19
CASMRAWSTEAFF
TGTGCCAGTATGAGGGCTTGGAGCACTGAAGCTTTCTTT
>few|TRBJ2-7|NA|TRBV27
CASRPGGGSYEQYF
TGTGCCAGCAGACCAGGGGGGGGCTCCTACGAGCAGTACTTC
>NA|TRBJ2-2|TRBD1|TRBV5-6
CASSFPGQSTGELFF
TGTGCCAGCAGCTTTCCGGGACAGTCCACCGGGGAGCTGTTTTTT
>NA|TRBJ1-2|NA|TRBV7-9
CASSLVPYGYTF
TGTGCCAGCAGCTTAGTCCCCTATGGCTACACCTTC
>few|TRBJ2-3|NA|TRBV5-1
CASSFTEIPDTQYF
TGCGCCAGCAGCTTTACAGAAATCCCAGATACGCAGTATTTT
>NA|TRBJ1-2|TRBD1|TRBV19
CASREQGSEGYGYTF
TGTGCCAGTAGAGAACAGGGGTCGGAGGGCTATGGCTACACCTTC
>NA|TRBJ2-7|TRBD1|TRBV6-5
CASSPTTGIYEQYF
TGTGCCAGCAGTCCGACGACAGGGATCTACGAGCAGTACTTC
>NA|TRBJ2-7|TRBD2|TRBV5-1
CASSPTTSGRDNEQYF
TGCGCCAGCAGCCCAACGACTAGCGGGAGGGATAACGAGCAGTACTTC
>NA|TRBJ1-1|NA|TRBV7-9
CASSLWTVGTEAFF
TGTGCCAGCAGCCTCTGGACAGTCGGCACTGAAGCTTTCTTT
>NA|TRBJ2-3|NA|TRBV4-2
CASSQDSTTDTQYF
TGTGCCAGCAGCCAAGATTCCACCACAGATACGCAGTATTTT
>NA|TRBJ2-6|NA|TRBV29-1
CSVDGASGANVLTF
TGCAGCGTGGACGGAGCCTCTGGGGCCAACGTCCTGACTTTC
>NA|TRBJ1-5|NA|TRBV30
CAWGDGGNQPQHF
TGTGCCTGGGGTGATGGGGGCAATCAGCCCCAGCATTTT
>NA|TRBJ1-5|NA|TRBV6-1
CASSRYQPQHF
TGTGCCAGCAGTCGATATCAGCCCCAGCATTTT
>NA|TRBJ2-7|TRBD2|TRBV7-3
CASSSQAGSYEQYF
TGTGCCAGCAGCTCTCAAGCGGGGTCCTACGAGCAGTACTTC
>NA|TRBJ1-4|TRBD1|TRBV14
CASSPPQGQGLSEKLFF
TGTGCCAGCAGCCCGCCTCAGGGACAGGGATTAAGTGAAAAACTGTTTTTT
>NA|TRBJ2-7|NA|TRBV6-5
CASSIDRYEQYF
TGTGCCAGCAGTATAGACAGATACGAGCAGTACTTC
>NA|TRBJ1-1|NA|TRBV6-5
CATFPGNTEAFF
TGTGCCACGTTCCCAGGGAACACTGAAGCTTTCTTT
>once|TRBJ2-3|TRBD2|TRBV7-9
CASSLGVAGGPDTQYF
TGTGCCAGCAGCTTAGGAGTAGCGGGAGGGCCGGATACGCAGTATTTT
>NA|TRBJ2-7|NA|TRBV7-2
CASSPSVQGTYEQYF
TGTGCCAGCAGCCCAAGTGTGCAGGGAACCTACGAGCAGTACTTC
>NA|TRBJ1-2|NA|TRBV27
CASSYVTGSLGGYTF
TGTGCCAGCAGTTACGTAACAGGGAGTCTAGGTGGCTACACCTTC
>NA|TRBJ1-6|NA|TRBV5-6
CASSLEGGRGFSPLHF
TGTGCCAGCAGCTTGGAGGGAGGCAGGGGTTTTTCACCCCTCCACTTT
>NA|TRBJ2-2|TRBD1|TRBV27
CASRRQGTGELFF
TGTGCCAGCAGGCGACAGGGCACCGGGGAGCTGTTTTTT
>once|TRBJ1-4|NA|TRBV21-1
CASNNLSRDRVDEKLFF
TGTGCCAGCAATAATCTTTCCCGGGACAGGGTGGATGAAAAACTGTTTTTT
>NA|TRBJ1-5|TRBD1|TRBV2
CASTAAGGLIGNQPQHF
TGTGCCAGCACGGCGGCAGGGGGACTCATAGGCAATCAGCCCCAGCATTTT
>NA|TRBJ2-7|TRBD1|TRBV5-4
CASSLVDRGFEQYF
TGTGCCAGCAGCTTAGTCGACAGGGGTTTCGAGCAGTACTTC
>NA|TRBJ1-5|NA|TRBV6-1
CASGGWGDPFSNQPQHF
TGTGCCAGCGGTGGATGGGGAGACCCCTTTAGCAATCAGCCCCAGCATTTT
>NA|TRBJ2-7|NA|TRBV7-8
CASSSPGRDPYEQYF
TGTGCCAGCAGCTCACCCGGTAGGGATCCCTACGAGCAGTACTTC
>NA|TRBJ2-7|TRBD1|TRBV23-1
CASSQDHRGPFLYEQYF
TGCGCCAGCAGTCAAGATCACAGGGGGCCCTTTCTCTACGAGCAGTACTTC
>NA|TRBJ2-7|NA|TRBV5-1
CASTSSFSYEQYF
TGCGCCAGCACCTCTAGTTTTTCCTACGAGCAGTACTTC
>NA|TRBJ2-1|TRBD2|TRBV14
CASSQDFFGTSGGASYNEQFF
TGTGCCAGCAGCCAAGACTTCTTCGGGACTAGCGGGGGGGCGTCCTACAATGAGCAGTTCTTC
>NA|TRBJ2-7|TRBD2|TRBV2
CASTLGGSEQYF
TGTGCCAGCACCTTGGGAGGGAGCGAGCAGTACTTC
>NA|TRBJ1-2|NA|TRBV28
CASTPGADFNYGYTF
TGTGCCAGCACCCCAGGAGCAGATTTTAACTATGGCTACACCTTC
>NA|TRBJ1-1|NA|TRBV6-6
CASSYSTADNTEAFF
TGTGCCAGCAGTTACTCTACAGCAGACAACACTGAAGCTTTCTTT
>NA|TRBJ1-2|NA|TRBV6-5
CASNRDKSNYGYTF
TGTGCCAGCAACCGGGACAAGAGTAACTATGGCTACACCTTC
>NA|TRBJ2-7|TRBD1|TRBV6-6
CASSPGQASYEQYF
TGTGCCAGCAGTCCAGGACAGGCCTCCTACGAGCAGTACTTC
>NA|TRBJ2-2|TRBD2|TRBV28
CASSPGGLYAGELFF
TGTGCCAGCAGCCCGGGGGGTCTTTATGCCGGGGAGCTGTTTTTT
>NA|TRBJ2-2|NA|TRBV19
CASSITGAQGELFF
TGTGCCAGTAGTATCACGGGGGCGCAGGGGGAGCTGTTTTTT
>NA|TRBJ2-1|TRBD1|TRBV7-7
CASSPTGGLNNEQFF
TGTGCCAGCAGCCCGACAGGGGGTTTAAACAATGAGCAGTTCTTC
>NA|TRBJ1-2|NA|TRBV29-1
CSVKGTVAGGYTF
TGCAGCGTTAAGGGGACGGTGGCTGGGGGCTACACCTTC
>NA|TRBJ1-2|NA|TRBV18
CASSPTAFGTAFNYGYTF
TGTGCCAGCTCACCAACGGCCTTTGGTACAGCTTTTAACTATGGCTACACCTTC
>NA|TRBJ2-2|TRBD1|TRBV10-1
CASSVGQPDTGELFF
TGCGCCAGCAGCGTGGGACAGCCTGACACCGGGGAGCTGTTTTTT
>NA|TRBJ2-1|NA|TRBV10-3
CAISSQQDNEQFF
TGTGCCATCTCTAGTCAGCAGGACAATGAGCAGTTCTTC
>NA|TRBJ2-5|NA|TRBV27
CASSRGTVRETQYF
TGTGCCAGCAGCCGCGGGACAGTCCGAGAGACCCAGTACTTC
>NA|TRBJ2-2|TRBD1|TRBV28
CASRDRALSGELFF
TGTGCCAGCAGAGACAGGGCCCTGTCCGGGGAGCTGTTTTTT
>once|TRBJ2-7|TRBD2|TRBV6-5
CASSYTAREEQYF
TGTGCCAGCAGTTACACTGCGCGGGAGGAGCAGTACTTC
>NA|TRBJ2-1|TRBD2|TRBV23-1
CASSQSQAGGPYNEQFF
TGCGCCAGCAGTCAATCACAGGCGGGAGGGCCCTACAATGAGCAGTTCTTC
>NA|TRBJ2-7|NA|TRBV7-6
CASSSRDASSYEQYF
TGTGCCAGCAGCTCCCGGGACGCCAGCTCCTACGAGCAGTACTTC
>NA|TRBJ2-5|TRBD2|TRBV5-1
CASSLLAEETQYF
TGCGCCAGCAGCTTACTAGCGGAAGAGACCCAGTACTTC